This TCR beta chain appears in the sequencing data of a study of shared clonotypes between healthy human individuals. Background on the study: In total, the donors were two women and a few men aged 18 to 49.

The naive CD8 population came from CD45RO-negative cells selected for CCR7, without terminally differentiated effector memory CD45RA+ cells. The CDR3 runs to 16 residues. V lost 1 base to trimming and J lost 1 base; unmatched junction nucleotides: 3. Germline loops: CDR1 MNHEY, CDR2 SMNVEV (reference sequence). Study-wide findings and caveats: Several donors held about 5% of naive CD4 clonotypes in common. Non-shared clonotypes had lower generation probabilities than clonotypes shared by all four sorted-subset donors.

Replicate sorted-subset PCRs were loaded with approximately 190 ng DNA, about 30,000 T cell genomes. Here immunoSEQ multiplex PCR was the method, and the copy in TCRdb shows in-frame clones only, minus some. The sample contains about 2.1 million clones, roughly 95% of which appear only once. In the case of this clone: The target antigen is unknown.

This sequence was found in a man younger than 30 in good health. Some clones in this sample may be carry-over from other donors' samples. The material sequenced was naive CD8+ T cells from PBMCs. The V call is TRBV27, the J call TRBJ2-2, with TRBD2 matching over 7 bases. The CDR3 DNA is TGTGCCAGCAGTTTATGGCCTAGCGGGAACACCGGGGAGCTGTTTTTT. It encodes CASSLWPSGNTGELFF.